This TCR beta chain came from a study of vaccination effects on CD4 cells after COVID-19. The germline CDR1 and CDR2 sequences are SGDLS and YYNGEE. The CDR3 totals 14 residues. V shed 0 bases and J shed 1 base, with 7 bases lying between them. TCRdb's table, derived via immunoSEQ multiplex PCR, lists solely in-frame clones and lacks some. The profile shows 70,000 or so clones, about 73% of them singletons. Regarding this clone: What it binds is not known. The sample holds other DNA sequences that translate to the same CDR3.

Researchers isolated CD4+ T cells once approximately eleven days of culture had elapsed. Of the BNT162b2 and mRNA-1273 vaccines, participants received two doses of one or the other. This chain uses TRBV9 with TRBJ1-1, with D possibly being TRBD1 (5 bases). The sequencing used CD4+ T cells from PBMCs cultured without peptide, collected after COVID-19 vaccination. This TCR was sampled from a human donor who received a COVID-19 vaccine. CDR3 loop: CASSVAGQNTEAFF. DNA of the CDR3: TGTGCCAGCAGCGTAGCCGGACAGAACACTGAAGCTTTCTTT. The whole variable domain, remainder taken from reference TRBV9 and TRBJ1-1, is DSGVTQTPKHLITATGQRVTLRCSPRSGDLSVYWYQQSLDQGLQFLIQYYNGEERAKGNILERFSAQQFPDLHSELNLSSLELGDSALYFCASSVAGQNTEAFFGQGTRLTVV.